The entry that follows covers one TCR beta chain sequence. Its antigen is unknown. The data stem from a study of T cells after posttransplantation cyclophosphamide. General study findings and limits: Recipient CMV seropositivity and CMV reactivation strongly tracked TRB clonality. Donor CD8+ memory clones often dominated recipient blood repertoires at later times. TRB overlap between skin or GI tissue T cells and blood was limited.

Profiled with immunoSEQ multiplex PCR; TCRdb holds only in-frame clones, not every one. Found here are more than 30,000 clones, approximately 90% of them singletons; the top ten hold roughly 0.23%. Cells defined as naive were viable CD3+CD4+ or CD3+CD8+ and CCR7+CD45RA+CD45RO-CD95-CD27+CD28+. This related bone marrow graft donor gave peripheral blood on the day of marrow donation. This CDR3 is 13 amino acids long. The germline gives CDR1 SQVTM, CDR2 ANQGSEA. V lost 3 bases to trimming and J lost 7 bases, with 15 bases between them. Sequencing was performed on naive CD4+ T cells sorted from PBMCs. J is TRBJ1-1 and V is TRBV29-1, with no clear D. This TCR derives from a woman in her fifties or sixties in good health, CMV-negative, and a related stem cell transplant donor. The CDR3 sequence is CSVDKAGLGEAFF. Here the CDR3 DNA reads TGCAGCGTTGATAAGGCGGGCTTGGGTGAAGCTTTCTTT.